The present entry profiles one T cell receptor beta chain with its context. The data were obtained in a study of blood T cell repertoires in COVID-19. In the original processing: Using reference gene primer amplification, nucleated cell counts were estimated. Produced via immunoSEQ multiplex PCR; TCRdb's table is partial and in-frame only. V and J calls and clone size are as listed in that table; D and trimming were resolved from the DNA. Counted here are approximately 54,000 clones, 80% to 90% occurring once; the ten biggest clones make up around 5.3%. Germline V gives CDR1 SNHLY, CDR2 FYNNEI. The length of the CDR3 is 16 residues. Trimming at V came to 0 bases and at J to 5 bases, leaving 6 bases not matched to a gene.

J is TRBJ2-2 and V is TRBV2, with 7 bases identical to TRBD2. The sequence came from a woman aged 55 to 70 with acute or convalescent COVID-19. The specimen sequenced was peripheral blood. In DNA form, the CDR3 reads TGTGCCAGCAGTGAAGCGCGGGGGAGGTGGACCGGGGAGCTGTTTTTT. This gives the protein CASSEARGRWTGELFF.